This TCR beta chain originates from a study of blood T cell repertoires in COVID-19. Study summary: There were acute and convalescent COVID-19 samples, and they came from the United States, Italy and Spain. PBMCs, B-cell-depleted T cells, or T cells were the source of the cDNA or gDNA that made up the material.

The authors' processing: Nucleated cell number was recorded as an estimate derived from reference gene primer amplification. The repertoire was sequenced with immunoSEQ multiplex PCR; TCRdb's copy has only in-frame clones and lacks some. D and trimming come from the DNA, and the V and J calls and clone size come from that table. This sample has more than 450,000 clones; around 87% occur once, and the top ten carry roughly 0.72%. Ages ranged from about 18 to 89 years, with residence in about two dozen US areas. The receptor was isolated from a woman aged 18-29 years who had recovered from COVID-19. The sample was PBMCs or T cells enriched from blood (not recorded which).

CDR3 in amino acids: CASSSEGQGNIQYF. CDR3 sequence (DNA): TGTGCCAGCAGCTCAGAGGGACAGGGAAACATTCAGTACTTC. The genes are TRBV7-9 and TRBJ2-4, with 9 nucleotides matching TRBD1. Germline lookup yields CDR1 SEHNR and CDR2 FQNEAQ (reference sequence). The CDR3 totals 14 residues. Trimming took 4 bases from V and 6 from J; bases not matched to a gene: 4.